The 14 T cell receptor beta chains given below trace back to one sample, sequenced in a study of blood T cell repertoires in COVID-19. Only in-frame clones appear in the TCRdb table, and some are missing; sequencing was by immunoSEQ multiplex PCR. The data contain about 50,000 clones, roughly nine tenths of them singletons. Input material: peripheral blood. The receptors were sampled from a woman over 75 with acute or convalescent COVID-19.

In nucleotides, the CDR3 is TGTGCCAGCAGGCGAGCGGGAGTGAACACCGGGGAGCTGTTTTTT. Translating gives CASRRAGVNTGELFF. V and J are TRBV14 and TRBJ2-2; TRBD2 matches at 8 bases. Germline V gene data show CDR1 as SGHDN and CDR2 as FVKESK. The CDR3 totals 15 residues. V gave up 6 bases and J gave up 1 base; unmatched junction bases: 4. Complete variable domain (other parts from reference TRBV14 and TRBJ2-2): EAGVTQFPSHSVIEKGQTVTLRCDPISGHDNLYWYRRVMGKEIKFLLHFVKESKQDESGMPNNRFLAERTGGTYSTLKVQPAELEDSGVYFCASRRAGVNTGELFFGEGSRLTVL.

The V call is TRBV9, the J call TRBJ2-2, with 7 bases aligning to TRBD2. In germline, CDR1 is SGDLS, CDR2 YYNGEE. The CDR3 covers 15 residues. Trimming cost V 9 bases and J 1 base; bases outside gene matches: 9. As DNA, the CDR3 is TGTGCCACCACCCCAACGGGAGGGAACACCGGGGAGCTGTTTTTT. Residues: CATTPTGGNTGELFF.

The rearrangement uses TRBV19 and TRBJ2-1, with TRBD2 matching over 7 bases. CDR1 is LNHDA, CDR2 SQIVND, per germline (reference sequence). The CDR3 consists of 14 residues. Trimming cost V 7 bases and J 4 bases; bases outside gene matches: 7. The CDR3 nucleotides are TGTGCCAGTAATCCAGCGGGATCGTACAATGAGCAGTTCTTC. It is translated as CASNPAGSYNEQFF.

The chain employs TRBV7-2 and TRBJ1-5; D is uncertain. CDR1 is SGHTA and CDR2 is FQGNSA in the germline V gene. Trimming cost V 0 bases and J 0 bases, with 6 bases left between them. The CDR3 has 15 residues. This CDR3 is CASSLAAYSNQPQHF. CDR3 sequence (DNA): TGTGCCAGCAGCTTAGCCGCCTATAGCAATCAGCCCCAGCATTTT.

The chain has TRBV19 and TRBJ2-2; 9 bases match TRBD1. The CDR3 is made up of 18 amino acids. Germline CDR1 reads LNHDA; CDR2 reads SQIVND (reference sequence). Germline trimming cut 8 bases from V and 3 bases from J; bases unmatched to any gene: 16. CDR3 in amino acids: CASSRRQGVLGDTGELFF. The CDR3, as DNA: TGTGCCAGTTCTAGGCGACAGGGGGTATTGGGTGACACCGGGGAGCTGTTTTTT.

V gene TRBV7-9 combines with J gene TRBJ2-3, with 11 positions matching TRBD2. The V gene's germline CDR1 is SEHNR and CDR2 FQNEAQ (reference sequence). CDR3 length: 13 amino acids. The trim removed 5 bases at V and 11 bases at J, leaving 6 bases unmatched. The CDR3 region is CASSPQGLAEQYF. The CDR3 region has the DNA TGTGCCAGCAGCCCCCAGGGACTAGCGGAGCAGTATTTT.

V usage is TRBV4-2 and J usage is TRBJ1-5; D not certain. The CDR3 extends over 13 amino acids. The germline CDR1 and CDR2 sequences are LGHNA and YNFKEQ. V lost 0 bases and J 7 bases, leaving 7 bases between the germline ends. The chain's CDR3 is CASSQDLGQPQHF. The CDR3 region has the DNA TGTGCCAGCAGCCAAGATTTGGGCCAGCCCCAGCATTTT.

The chain recombines TRBV5-6 with TRBJ2-2, with D unclear. Trimming took off 4 bases at V and 1 base at J, with 11 bases between the two ends. This CDR3 comprises 15 residues. Germline CDR1 and CDR2: SGHDT and YYEEEE. CDR3 sequence: CASSEVRRNTGELFF. CDR3 sequence (DNA): TGTGCCAGCAGCGAGGTGAGGAGGAACACCGGGGAGCTGTTTTTT.

The genes are TRBV11-2 and TRBJ1-1, with 9 bases fitting TRBD1. The CDR3 contains 17 residues. CDR1 is SGHAT and CDR2 is FQNNGV in the germline V gene. The J segment lost 1 base and the V segment lost 2 bases, leaving 8 bases of the junction unmatched. CDR3 bases: TGTGCCAGCAGCTTATTACAGGGGGCAAGGGAGAACACTGAAGCTTTCTTT. Its protein product is CASSLLQGARENTEAFF.

The chain carries TRBV5-1 and TRBJ1-1, with 7 bases identical to TRBD1. The V and J ends lost 4 bases and 2 bases, in that order; junction bases with no gene match: 8. From germline, CDR1 is SGHRS and CDR2 YFSETQ. This CDR3 is built from 15 residues. The DNA for the CDR3 is TGCGCCAGCAGCCCGGGACAGCTTTTTAACACTGAAGCTTTCTTT. Its translation is CASSPGQLFNTEAFF.

The V and J genes are TRBV15 and TRBJ1-1; weak D call: TRBD1 (5 bases). The length of the CDR3 is 14 residues. V was clipped by 1 base and J by 3 bases, with 9 bases between them. Germline CDR1 LNHNV, CDR2 YYDKDF (reference sequence). The CDR3 loop is CATSRGGSDTEAFF. The CDR3 nucleotides are TGTGCCACCAGCAGAGGGGGCAGCGACACTGAAGCTTTCTTT. Drawing the rest from reference TRBV15 and TRBJ1-1, the complete variable domain is DAMVIQNPRYQVTQFGKPVTLSCSQTLNHNVMYWYQQKSSQAPKLLFHYYDKDFNNEADTPDNFQSRRPNTSFCFLDIRSPGLGDTAMYLCATSRGGSDTEAFFGQGTRLTVV.

This clone was recorded only once. This sequence joins TRBV19 and TRBJ1-5, with a weak D call TRBD1 (5 bases). V was clipped by 7 bases and J by 0 bases, with 25 bases between them. The CDR3 is 19 residues long. CDR1 and CDR2 (germline): LNHDA, SQIVND (reference sequence). The CDR3 DNA is TGTGCCAGTACCAGATTTTCACCTGGGGGGATATATAGCAATCAGCCCCAGCATTTT. Translated, it gives CASTRFSPGGIYSNQPQHF.

V is TRBV30 and J is TRBJ1-1; 11 bases are shared with TRBD1. CDR1 is GTSNPN and CDR2 is SVGIG in the germline V gene (reference sequence). V lost 8 bases, J lost 4 bases, and 6 bases stayed unmatched. The CDR3 loop spans 13 amino acids. The CDR3 protein is CAAGTGGFTEAFF. CDR3 nucleotides: TGTGCCGCCGGGACAGGGGGTTTCACTGAAGCTTTCTTT.

The chain uses TRBV7-9 and TRBJ1-4, with TRBD1 as a possible D gene (6 bases). Germline V lookup: CDR1 SEHNR, CDR2 FQNEAQ (reference sequence). This CDR3 is built from 14 residues. Between the trimmed V and J ends, which lost 1 base and 3 bases, there was a span of 6 bases. CDR3 region: CASSLGTANEKLFF. The DNA of the CDR3 is TGTGCCAGCAGCTTAGGGACAGCTAATGAAAAACTGTTTTTT.